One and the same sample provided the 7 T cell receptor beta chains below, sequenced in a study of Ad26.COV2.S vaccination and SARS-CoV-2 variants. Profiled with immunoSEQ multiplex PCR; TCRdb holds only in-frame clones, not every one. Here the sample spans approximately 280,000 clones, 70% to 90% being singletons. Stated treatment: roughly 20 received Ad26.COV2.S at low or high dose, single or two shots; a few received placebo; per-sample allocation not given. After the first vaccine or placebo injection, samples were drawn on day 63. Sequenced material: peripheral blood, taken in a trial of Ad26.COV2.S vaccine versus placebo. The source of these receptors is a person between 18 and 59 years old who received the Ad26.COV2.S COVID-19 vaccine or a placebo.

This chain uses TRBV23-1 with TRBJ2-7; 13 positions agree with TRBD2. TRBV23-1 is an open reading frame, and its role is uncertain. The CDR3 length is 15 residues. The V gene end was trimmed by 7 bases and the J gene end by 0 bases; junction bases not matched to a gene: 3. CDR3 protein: CASTGLAGDSYEQYF. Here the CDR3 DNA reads TGCGCCAGCACAGGACTAGCGGGAGACTCCTACGAGCAGTACTTC.

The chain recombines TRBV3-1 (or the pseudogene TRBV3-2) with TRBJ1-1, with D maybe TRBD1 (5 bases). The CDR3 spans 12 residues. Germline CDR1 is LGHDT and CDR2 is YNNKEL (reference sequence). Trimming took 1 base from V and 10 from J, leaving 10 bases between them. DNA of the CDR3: TGTGCCAGCAGCCAAGCTGGAAGGGGAGCTTTCTTT. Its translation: CASSQAGRGAFF.

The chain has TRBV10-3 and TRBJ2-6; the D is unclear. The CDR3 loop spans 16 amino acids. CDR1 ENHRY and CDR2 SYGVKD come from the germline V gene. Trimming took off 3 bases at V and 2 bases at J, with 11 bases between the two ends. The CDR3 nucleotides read TGTGCCATCAGTGACGGTCGCCAACCTGGGGCCAACGTCCTGACTTTC. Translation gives CAISDGRQPGANVLTF.

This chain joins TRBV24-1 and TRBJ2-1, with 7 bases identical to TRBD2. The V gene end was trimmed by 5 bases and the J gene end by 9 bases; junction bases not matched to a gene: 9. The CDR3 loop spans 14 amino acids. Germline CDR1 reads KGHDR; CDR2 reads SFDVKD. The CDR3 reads CATSGGGSNVEQFF. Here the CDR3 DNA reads TGTGCCACCAGTGGGGGCGGGAGTAATGTTGAGCAGTTCTTC.

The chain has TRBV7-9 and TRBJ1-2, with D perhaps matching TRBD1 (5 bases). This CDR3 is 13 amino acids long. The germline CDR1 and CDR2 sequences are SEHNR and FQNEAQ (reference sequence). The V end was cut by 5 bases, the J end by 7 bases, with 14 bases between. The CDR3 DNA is TGTGCCAGCAGCGATGCTGGGACGTCTGGCTACACCTTC. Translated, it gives CASSDAGTSGYTF.

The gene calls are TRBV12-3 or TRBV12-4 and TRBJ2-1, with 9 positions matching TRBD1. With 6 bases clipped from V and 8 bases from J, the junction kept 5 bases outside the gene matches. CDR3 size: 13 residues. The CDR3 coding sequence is TGTGCCAGCAGCTTAACAGGGGGCGATGAGCAGTTCTTC. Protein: CASSLTGGDEQFF.

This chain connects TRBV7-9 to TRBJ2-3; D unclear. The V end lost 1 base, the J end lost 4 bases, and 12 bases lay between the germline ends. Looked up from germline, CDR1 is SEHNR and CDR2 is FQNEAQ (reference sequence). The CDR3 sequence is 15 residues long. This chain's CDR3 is CASSLGPERADTQYF. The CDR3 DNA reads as TGTGCCAGCAGCTTAGGTCCAGAGCGCGCAGATACGCAGTATTTT.